This entry lists 19 T cell receptor beta chains sequenced from one sample in a study of blood T cell repertoires in COVID-19. The assay was immunoSEQ multiplex PCR, and TCRdb's table has in-frame clones only and misses some. This table has fewer than 300,000 clones, 85% appearing once. What was sequenced was PBMCs or T cells enriched from blood (not recorded which). The source of these receptors is a woman aged 50 to 60 who had recovered from COVID-19.

Only a few counts were recorded for this clone. V usage is TRBV28 and J usage is TRBJ1-5; D unclear. Germline CDR1 reads MDHEN; CDR2 reads SYDVKM. V lost 2 bases to trimming and J lost 4 bases, with 9 bases between them. The CDR3 spans 14 residues. This CDR3 is CASSLTAANQPQHF. In DNA form, the CDR3 reads TGTGCCAGCAGTTTAACCGCGGCAAATCAGCCCCAGCATTTT. Supplemented by reference TRBV28 and TRBJ1-5, the full variable domain reads DVKVTQSSRYLVKRTGEKVFLECVQDMDHENMFWYRQDPGLGLRLIYFSYDVKMKEKGDIPEGYSVSREKKERFSLILESASTNQTSMYLCASSLTAANQPQHFGDGTRLSIL.

V is TRBV7-8 and J is TRBJ1-3, with D hard to call. There are 14 residues in the CDR3. The V and J ends lost 5 bases and 1 base respectively, with 9 bases between them. Germline V gene data show CDR1 as SGHVS and CDR2 as FQNEAQ. The CDR3 protein is CASSDFGSGNTIYF. The CDR3 bases are TGTGCCAGCAGCGACTTTGGGTCTGGAAACACCATATATTTT.

The chain combines TRBV5-1 with TRBJ2-3, with D perhaps matching TRBD2 (5 bases). CDR1 and CDR2 from the germline V gene are SGHRS and YFSETQ. CDR3 length: 15 amino acids. V was trimmed by 0 bases and J by 4 bases, leaving 12 bases between them. The CDR3 DNA reads as TGCGCCAGCAGCTTGGCTCTAGCCGCGTCAGATACGCAGTATTTT. This encodes CASSLALAASDTQYF.

The chain uses TRBV30 and TRBJ1-3; 9 bases fit TRBD1. The CDR3 sequence is 16 residues long. Trimming at V came to 8 bases and at J to 0 bases, leaving 11 bases not matched to a gene. From germline, CDR1 is GTSNPN and CDR2 SVGIG (reference sequence). CDR3 DNA sequence: TGTGCCCAGGACAGGGGATACTCTCTCTCTGGAAACACCATATATTTT. This translates into CAQDRGYSLSGNTIYF.

The genes are TRBV18 and TRBJ1-4; D remains ambiguous. V lost 1 base and J lost 5, with 8 bases in between. There are 14 residues in the CDR3. Germline assignment: CDR1 KGHSH and CDR2 LQKENI. CDR3 coding DNA: TGTGCCAGCTCACCACAAGGGAGGAATGAAAAACTGTTTTTT. As protein: CASSPQGRNEKLFF.

This rearrangement joins TRBV6-5 to TRBJ1-5; maybe TRBD1 (6 bases). The CDR3 is 15 amino acids. V was pared by 6 bases and J by 6 bases, with 18 bases between. Germline lookup yields CDR1 MNHEY and CDR2 SVGAGI. CDR3 protein: CASRGDGGRGQPQHF. CDR3 DNA sequence: TGTGCCAGCAGAGGGGATGGGGGCCGTGGTCAGCCCCAGCATTTT.

V usage is TRBV3-1 (or the pseudogene TRBV3-2) and J usage is TRBJ1-5; D remains ambiguous. CDR1 is LGHDT and CDR2 is YNNKEL in the germline V gene (reference sequence). The CDR3 sequence is 13 residues long. V was pared by 3 bases and J by 7 bases, with 10 bases between. CDR3 protein: CASSHTGIQPQHF. The CDR3 nucleotides read TGTGCCAGCAGCCATACGGGGATACAGCCCCAGCATTTT.

V is TRBV27 and J is TRBJ1-1; D unresolved. The ends were cut back, 2 bases at V and 5 bases at J, with 9 bases in the middle. The length of the CDR3 is 13 residues. Germline values: CDR1 MNHEY, CDR2 SMNVEV (reference sequence). The CDR3 region is CASSLIMSTEAFF. In DNA, the CDR3 is TGTGCCAGCAGTTTAATTATGAGTACTGAAGCTTTCTTT.

The V call is TRBV4-1, the J call TRBJ1-1; TRBD1 aligns across 7 bases. The CDR3 is 15 amino acids. Germline trimming cut 1 base from V and 3 bases from J; bases unmatched to any gene: 5. Germline V lookup: CDR1 MGHRA, CDR2 YSYEKL. This chain's CDR3 is CASSQVDRFYTEAFF. The CDR3 DNA is TGCGCCAGCAGCCAAGTGGACAGGTTTTACACTGAAGCTTTCTTT.

This clone was counted a single time. V and J are TRBV30 and TRBJ1-4; tentatively, D is TRBD1 (6 bases). Trimming cost V 2 bases and J 4 bases, with 11 bases left between them. This CDR3 spans 14 amino acids. Germline CDR1 reads GTSNPN; CDR2 reads SVGIG (reference sequence). The CDR3 DNA follows: TGTGCCTGGAGTAGGGGGAACTTTAATGAAAAACTGTTTTTT. It is translated as CAWSRGNFNEKLFF.

The chain has TRBV5-6 and TRBJ2-7; D is perhaps TRBD2 (6 bases). Germline V gives CDR1 SGHDT, CDR2 YYEEEE. V lost 5 bases to trimming and J lost 6 bases, with 18 bases between them. The CDR3 length is 14 residues. The CDR3 region is CASSYGTPRSEQYF. As DNA, the CDR3 is TGTGCCAGCAGTTACGGGACTCCACGGTCCGAGCAGTACTTC. Variable domain in full (rest from reference TRBV5-6 and TRBJ2-7): DAGVTQSPTHLIKTRGQQVTLRCSPKSGHDTVSWYQQALGQGPQFIFQYYEEEERQRGNFPDRFSGHQFPNYSSELNVNALLLGDSALYLCASSYGTPRSEQYFGPGTRLTVT.

The chain links TRBV24-1 to TRBJ2-5; the match to TRBD2 covers 14 bases. The trim removed 3 bases at V and 1 base at J, leaving 3 bases unmatched. Germline CDR1 reads KGHDR; CDR2 reads SFDVKD. CDR3 size: 17 residues. CDR3 DNA: TGTGCCACCAGTGATCGCGGGACTAGCGGGAGCCAAGAGACCCAGTACTTC. Protein: CATSDRGTSGSQETQYF.

As concerns this clone: Other DNA sequences in this specimen translate into the identical CDR3. The chain combines TRBV29-1 with TRBJ1-1; a possible D gene is TRBD1 (6 bases). The CDR3 extends over 11 amino acids. CDR1 is SQVTM and CDR2 is ANQGSEA in the germline V gene. Trimming stripped 4 bases from V and 4 bases from J, with 7 bases between. CDR3: CSVVGATEAFF. In DNA, the CDR3 is TGCAGCGTTGTGGGGGCCACTGAAGCTTTCTTT.

The chain is built from TRBV5-5 and TRBJ1-6; tentatively, D is TRBD1 (6 bases). The germline CDR1 and CDR2 sequences are SGHKS and YYEKEE (reference sequence). The CDR3 is made up of 14 amino acids. V lost 3 bases to trimming and J lost 7 bases, with 11 bases between them. The CDR3, as DNA: TGTGCCAGCAGCTACAGGGAGTCGAATTCACCCCTCCACTTT. Translated, it gives CASSYRESNSPLHF.

This clone was detected only a few times. V gene TRBV10-3 combines with J gene TRBJ1-1, with D possibly matching TRBD1 (5 bases). The ends were cut back, 6 bases at V and 7 bases at J, with 12 bases in the middle. Per the germline V gene, CDR1 is ENHRY and CDR2 is SYGVKD. CDR3 length: 12 amino acids. The DNA for the CDR3 is TGTGCCATCAGGGGGCTCGGCGATGAAGCTTTCTTT. Encoded protein: CAIRGLGDEAFF.

In DNA, the CDR3 is TGCAGCGTCCACCTAGCGGGGGACACGAATACGCAGTATTTT. Protein sequence: CSVHLAGDTNTQYF. This sequence joins TRBV29-1 and TRBJ2-3, with TRBD2 matching over 10 bases. CDR3 size: 14 residues. Germline V gene data show CDR1 as SQVTM and CDR2 as ANQGSEA. J lost 7 bases, V lost 6 bases, and 10 bases had no gene match.

The table lists this clone with many counts. J is TRBJ1-4 and V is TRBV30, with D unclear. In germline, CDR1 is GTSNPN, CDR2 SVGIG (reference sequence). The CDR3 contains 14 residues. V lost 0 bases and J 8 bases, leaving 13 bases between the germline ends. The CDR3 reads CAWSVSQLGEKLFF. CDR3 DNA: TGTGCCTGGAGTGTGTCTCAACTGGGCGAAAAACTGTTTTTT.

This chain uses TRBV6-1 with TRBJ2-7, with D unresolved. Per germline, CDR1 MNHNS and CDR2 SASEGT. The CDR3 spans 16 residues. Trimming pared 3 bases from V and 3 bases from J, leaving 18 bases between. Written as DNA, the CDR3 is TGTGCCAGCAGTGACCCTCCGGAAGGCGGCAGCTACGAGCAGTACTTC. Translation gives CASSDPPEGGSYEQYF.

The chain has TRBV19 and TRBJ1-5; 8 bases match TRBD1. Germline assignment: CDR1 LNHDA and CDR2 SQIVND (reference sequence). The junction had 12 bases not matched to a gene; V was cut back by 7 bases and J by 1 base. The CDR3 totals 17 residues. For the CDR3, the DNA is TGTGCCAGTAATCCGGACAGGGAAAAGAGGAGCAATCAGCCCCAGCATTTT. This codes for CASNPDREKRSNQPQHF.